The clone carrying this T cell receptor beta chain was counted a single time. Sequenced by immunoSEQ multiplex PCR; TCRdb stores in-frame clones only, minus some. The sample records fewer than 300,000 clones, around 82% being singletons. This sample is part of a study of blood T cell repertoires in COVID-19. Study at large: The samples span acute and convalescent COVID-19 from the United States, Italy and Spain. From T cells, B-cell-depleted T cells, or PBMCs came the material, which was cDNA or gDNA.

J lost 4 bases, V lost 4 bases, and 6 bases had no gene match. CDR1 and CDR2 (germline): LGHNA, YSLEER. The CDR3 totals 14 residues. This chain links TRBV4-3 with TRBJ1-1; 7 positions agree with TRBD1. Source material: peripheral blood. This receptor was taken from a woman younger than 30 with acute or convalescent COVID-19. The CDR3 coding sequence is TGCGCCAGCAGCCGGAGGGACAGTCCCACTGAAGCTTTCTTT. Its translation is CASSRRDSPTEAFF.